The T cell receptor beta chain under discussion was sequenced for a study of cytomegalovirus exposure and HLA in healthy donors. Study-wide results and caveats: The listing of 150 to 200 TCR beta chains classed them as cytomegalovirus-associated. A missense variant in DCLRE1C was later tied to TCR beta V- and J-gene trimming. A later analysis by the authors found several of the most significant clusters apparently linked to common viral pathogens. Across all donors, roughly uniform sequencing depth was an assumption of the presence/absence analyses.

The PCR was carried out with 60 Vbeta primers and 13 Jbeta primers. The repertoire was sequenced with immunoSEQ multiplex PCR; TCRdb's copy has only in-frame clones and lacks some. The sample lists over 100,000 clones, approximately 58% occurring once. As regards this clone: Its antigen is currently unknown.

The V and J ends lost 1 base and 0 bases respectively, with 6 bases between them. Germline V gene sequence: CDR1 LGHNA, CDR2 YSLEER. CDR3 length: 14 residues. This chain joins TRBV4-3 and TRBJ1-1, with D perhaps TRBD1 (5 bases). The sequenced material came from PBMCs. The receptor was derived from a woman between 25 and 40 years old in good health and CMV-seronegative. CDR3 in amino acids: CASSQGGVNTEAFF. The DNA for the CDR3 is TGCGCCAGCAGCCAAGGGGGGGTGAACACTGAAGCTTTCTTT.